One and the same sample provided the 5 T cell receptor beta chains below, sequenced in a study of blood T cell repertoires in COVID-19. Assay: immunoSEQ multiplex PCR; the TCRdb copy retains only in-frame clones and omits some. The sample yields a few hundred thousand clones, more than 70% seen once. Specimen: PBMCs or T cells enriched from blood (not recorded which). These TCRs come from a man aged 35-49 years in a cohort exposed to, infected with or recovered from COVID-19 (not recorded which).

This CDR3 reads CASSITLRDGNTIYF. CDR3 in DNA: TGTGCCAGCTCAATTACGCTCAGGGATGGAAACACCATATATTTT. The rearrangement uses TRBV18 and TRBJ1-3, with D perhaps matching TRBD1 (5 bases). The ends were cut back, 5 bases at V and 3 bases at J, with 14 bases in the middle. Per the germline V gene, CDR1 is KGHSH and CDR2 is LQKENI. The CDR3 consists of 15 residues.

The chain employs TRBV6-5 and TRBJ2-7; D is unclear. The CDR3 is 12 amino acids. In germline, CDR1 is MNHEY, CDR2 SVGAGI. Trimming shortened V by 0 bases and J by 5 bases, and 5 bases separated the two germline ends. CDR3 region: CASSYSNNEQYF. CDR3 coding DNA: TGTGCCAGCAGTTACTCGAACAACGAGCAGTACTTC.

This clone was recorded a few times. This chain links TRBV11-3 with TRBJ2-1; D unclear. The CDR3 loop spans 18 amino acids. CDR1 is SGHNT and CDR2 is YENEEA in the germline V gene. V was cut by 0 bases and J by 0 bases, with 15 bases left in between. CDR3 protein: CASSLDQSGSSSYNEQFF. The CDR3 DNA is TGTGCCAGCAGCTTAGATCAGTCGGGTTCCAGCTCCTACAATGAGCAGTTCTTC.

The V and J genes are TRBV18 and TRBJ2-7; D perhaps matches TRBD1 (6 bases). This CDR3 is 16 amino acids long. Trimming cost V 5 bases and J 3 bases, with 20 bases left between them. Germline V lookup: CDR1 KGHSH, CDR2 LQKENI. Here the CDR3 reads CASSSATGTTFYEQYF. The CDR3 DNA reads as TGTGCCAGCTCATCGGCCACCGGGACAACGTTCTACGAGCAGTACTTC.

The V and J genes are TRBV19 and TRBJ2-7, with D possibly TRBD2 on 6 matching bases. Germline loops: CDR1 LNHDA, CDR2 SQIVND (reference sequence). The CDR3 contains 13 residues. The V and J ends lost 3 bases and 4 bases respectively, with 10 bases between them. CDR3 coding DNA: TGTGCCAGTAGTATCGGTAGCGGTTACGAGCAGTACTTC. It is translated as CASSIGSGYEQYF. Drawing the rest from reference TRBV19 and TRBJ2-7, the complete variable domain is DGGITQSPKYLFRKEGQNVTLSCEQNLNHDAMYWYRQDPGQGLRLIYYSQIVNDFQKGDIAEGYSVSREKKESFPLTVTSAQKNPTAFYLCASSIGSGYEQYFGPGTRLTVT.